This is a list of T cell receptor beta chains from one sample in a study of T cell responses to AZD1222 COVID-19 vaccine. Only in-frame clones appear in the TCRdb table, and some are missing; sequencing was by immunoSEQ multiplex PCR. The repertoire holds roughly 130,000 clones, about 92% seen once, with 1.5% to 2% in the top ten. The specimen was peripheral blood, collected on day 0 of AZD1222 vaccination. Every receptor here comes from an adult in good health. Both conserved end residues are part of each CDR3. D genes are given only for firm matches. The size of a clone is reported for some rows only, either as once, few or many, or as a class for expanded clones.

v_gene,j_gene,abundance,d_gene,CDR3aa,CDR3nt
TRBV7-3,TRBJ1-2,NA,NA,CASSLPGDGYTF,TGTGCCAGCAGCTTACCCGGGGATGGCTACACCTTC
TRBV6-4,TRBJ1-6,once,NA,CASSETYLHF,TGTGCCAGCAGTGAAACGTACCTCCACTTT
TRBV6-5,TRBJ2-1,once,NA,CASSSGEEQFF,TGTGCCAGCAGTTCGGGAGAAGAGCAGTTCTTC
TRBV24-1,TRBJ1-2,NA,TRBD1,CATSDPSQGADYGYTF,TGTGCCACCAGTGATCCTTCACAGGGGGCTGACTATGGCTACACCTTC
TRBV13,TRBJ1-6,NA,NA,CASSLARRSSYNSPLHF,TGTGCCAGCAGCTTAGCTCGGAGGAGCTCCTATAATTCACCCCTCCACTTT
TRBV10-3,TRBJ2-5,NA,TRBD2,CAISDPGLAGLETQYF,TGTGCCATCAGTGACCCCGGACTAGCGGGCCTAGAGACCCAGTACTTC
TRBV6-2/TRBV6-3,TRBJ1-4,NA,NA,CASSYSTGSSEEKLFF,TGTGCCAGCAGTTACTCAACAGGGTCGAGTGAGGAAAAACTGTTTTTT
TRBV12-5,TRBJ2-7,NA,TRBD2,CASGLTRGGHDYEQYF,TGTGCTAGTGGTTTGACACGGGGGGGGCACGACTACGAGCAGTACTTC
TRBV28,TRBJ2-2,NA,NA,CASSPIGGTNTGELFF,TGTGCCAGCAGTCCAATAGGGGGAACGAACACCGGGGAGCTGTTTTTT
TRBV27,TRBJ2-3,NA,NA,CASSYRARSTDTQYF,TGTGCCAGCAGTTACAGGGCCCGAAGCACAGATACGCAGTATTTT
TRBV7-8,TRBJ1-2,few,NA,CASSLGPLYGYTF,TGTGCCAGCAGCTTAGGGCCACTCTATGGCTACACCTTC
TRBV30,TRBJ1-5,NA,TRBD1,CAWEASDRGTCQPQHF,TGTGCCTGGGAGGCTTCCGACAGGGGGACATGTCAGCCCCAGCATTTT
TRBV7-2,TRBJ1-1,NA,NA,CASSLMGGLNTEAFF,TGTGCCAGCAGCTTAATGGGGGGTCTGAACACTGAAGCTTTCTTT
TRBV10-1,TRBJ2-3,NA,NA,CASSDQISTDTQYF,TGCGCCAGCAGTGACCAGATTAGCACAGATACGCAGTATTTT
TRBV18,TRBJ1-2,NA,TRBD1,CASSRTGEDGYTF,TGTGCCAGCTCTAGGACAGGGGAGGATGGCTACACCTTC
TRBV7-9,TRBJ2-7,NA,NA,CASSLSDSSYEQYF,TGTGCCAGCAGCTTATCCGACAGCTCCTACGAGCAGTACTTC